This T cell receptor (beta chain) appears in the sequencing data of a study of CD8 T cells in ankylosing spondylitis. To note about this clonotype: As yet, its antigen is unknown.

Germline CDR1 SGHTA, CDR2 FQGNSA. The CDR3 spans 16 residues. V lost 4 bases and J lost 2, with 14 bases in between. General observations from the study: CD8+ disease-linked clones were present at relatively low frequencies in blood. Among TCR beta sequences, a motif of eight highly homologous variants appeared characteristic of ankylosing spondylitis blood. Disease-associated clones were reportedly significantly overrepresented in matched ankylosing spondylitis synovial fluid.

Libraries of TCR beta came from quantitative 5'-RACE with molecular barcodes. MiXCR was run by TCRdb on the 5' RACE reads, yielding one entry per CDR3 protein. The sample gives 80,000 to 100,000 distinct CDR3 sequences, over 6.5% of which show up once; 9.9% is in the top ten. The sequenced sample was blood, either unsorted or a sorted T cell fraction (not recorded which). The sequence was collected from a male donor with ankylosing spondylitis or in good health (not recorded which). The chain employs TRBV7-2 and TRBJ2-2, with TRBD1 as a possible D gene (5 bases). The CDR3 sequence is CASSYDSAVNTGELFF. CDR3 DNA: TGTGCCAGCAGCTATGACAGTGCCGTAAACACCGGGGAGCTGTTTTTT.